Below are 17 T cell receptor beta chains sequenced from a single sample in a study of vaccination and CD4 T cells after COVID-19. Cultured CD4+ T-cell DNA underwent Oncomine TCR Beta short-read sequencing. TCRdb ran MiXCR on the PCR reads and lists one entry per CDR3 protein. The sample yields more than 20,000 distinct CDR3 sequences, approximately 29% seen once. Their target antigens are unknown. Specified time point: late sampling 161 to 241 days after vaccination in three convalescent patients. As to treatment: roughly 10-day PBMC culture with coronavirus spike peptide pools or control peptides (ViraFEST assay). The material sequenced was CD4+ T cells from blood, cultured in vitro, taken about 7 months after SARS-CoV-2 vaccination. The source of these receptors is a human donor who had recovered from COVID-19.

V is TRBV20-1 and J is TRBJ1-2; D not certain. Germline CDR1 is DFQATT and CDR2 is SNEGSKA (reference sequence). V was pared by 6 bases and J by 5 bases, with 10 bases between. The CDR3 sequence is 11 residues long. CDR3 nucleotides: TGCAGTGCGTTTGGACCATATGGCTACACCTTC. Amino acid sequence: CSAFGPYGYTF.

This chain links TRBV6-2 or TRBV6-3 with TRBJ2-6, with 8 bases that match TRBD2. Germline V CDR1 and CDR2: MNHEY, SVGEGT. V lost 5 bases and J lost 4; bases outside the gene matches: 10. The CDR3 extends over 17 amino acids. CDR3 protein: CASSPLAGNTGANVLTF. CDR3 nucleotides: TGTGCCAGCAGTCCGCTAGCGGGTAATACCGGGGCCAACGTCCTGACTTTC.

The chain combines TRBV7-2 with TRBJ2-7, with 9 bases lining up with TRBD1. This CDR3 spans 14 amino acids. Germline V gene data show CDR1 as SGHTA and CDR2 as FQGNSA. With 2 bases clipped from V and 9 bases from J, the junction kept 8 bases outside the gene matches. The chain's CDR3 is CASSLSGTGRSQYF. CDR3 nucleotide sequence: TGTGCCAGCAGCTTAAGTGGGACAGGGAGGTCGCAGTACTTC.

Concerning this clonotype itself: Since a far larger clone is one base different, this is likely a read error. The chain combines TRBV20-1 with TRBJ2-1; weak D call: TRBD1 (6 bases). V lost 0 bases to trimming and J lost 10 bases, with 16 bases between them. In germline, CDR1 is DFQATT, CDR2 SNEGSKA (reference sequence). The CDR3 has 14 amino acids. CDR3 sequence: CSAREGQGYYEQFF. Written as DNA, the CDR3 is TGCAGTGCTAGAGAGGGGCAGGGGTACTACGAGCAGTTCTTC.

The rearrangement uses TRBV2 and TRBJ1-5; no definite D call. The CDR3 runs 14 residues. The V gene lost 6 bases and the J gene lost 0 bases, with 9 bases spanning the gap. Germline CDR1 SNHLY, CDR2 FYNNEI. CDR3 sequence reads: CASSELNSNQPQHF. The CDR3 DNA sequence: TGTGCCAGCAGCGAATTGAATAGCAATCAGCCCCAGCATTTT.

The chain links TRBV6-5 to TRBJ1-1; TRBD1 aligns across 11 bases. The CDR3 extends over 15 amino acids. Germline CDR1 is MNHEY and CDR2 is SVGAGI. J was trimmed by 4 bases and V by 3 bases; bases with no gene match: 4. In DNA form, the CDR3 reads TGTGCCAGCAGTTATACCGGACAGGGGGCCACTGAAGCTTTCTTT. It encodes CASSYTGQGATEAFF.

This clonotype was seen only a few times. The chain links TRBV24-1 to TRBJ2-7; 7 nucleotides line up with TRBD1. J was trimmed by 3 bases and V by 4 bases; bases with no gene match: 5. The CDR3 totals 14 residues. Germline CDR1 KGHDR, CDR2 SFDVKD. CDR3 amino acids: CATSEERQGYEQYF. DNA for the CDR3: TGTGCCACCAGTGAGGAAAGACAGGGCTACGAGCAGTACTTC.

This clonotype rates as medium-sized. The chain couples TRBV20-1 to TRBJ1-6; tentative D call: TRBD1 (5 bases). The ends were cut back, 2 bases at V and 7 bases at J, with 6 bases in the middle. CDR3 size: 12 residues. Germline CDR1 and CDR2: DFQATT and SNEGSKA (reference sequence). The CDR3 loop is CSARRGNSPLHF. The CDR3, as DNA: TGCAGTGCTAGACGGGGCAATTCACCCCTCCACTTT.

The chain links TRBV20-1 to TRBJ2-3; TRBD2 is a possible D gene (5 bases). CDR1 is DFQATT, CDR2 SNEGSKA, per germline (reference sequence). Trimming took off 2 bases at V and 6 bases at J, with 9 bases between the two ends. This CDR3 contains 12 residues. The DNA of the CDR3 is TGCAGTGCTAGACTAGCAGGTGATACGCAGTATTTT. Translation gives CSARLAGDTQYF.

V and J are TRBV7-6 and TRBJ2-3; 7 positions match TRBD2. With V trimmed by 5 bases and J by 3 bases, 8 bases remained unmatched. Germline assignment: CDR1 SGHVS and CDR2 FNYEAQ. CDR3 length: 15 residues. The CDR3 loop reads CASSPGGGSTDTQYF. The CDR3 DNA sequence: TGTGCCAGCAGCCCTGGGGGGGGGTCGACAGATACGCAGTATTTT.

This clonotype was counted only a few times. CDR3 DNA sequence: TGCAGTGCTAGAGATCTTCTGGGCGGACAGGGCATATATTTT. Its protein product is CSARDLLGGQGIYF. The gene calls are TRBV20-1 and TRBJ1-3; 8 bases align to TRBD1. Germline V lookup: CDR1 DFQATT, CDR2 SNEGSKA (reference sequence). V was pared by 0 bases and J by 12 bases, with 10 bases of the junction left unmatched. This CDR3 has 14 residues.

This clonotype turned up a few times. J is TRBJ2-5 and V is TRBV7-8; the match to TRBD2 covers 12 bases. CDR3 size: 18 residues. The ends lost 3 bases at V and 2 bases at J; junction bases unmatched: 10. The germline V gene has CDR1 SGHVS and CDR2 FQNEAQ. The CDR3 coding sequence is TGTGCCAGCAGCTTGGGATTACTAGCGGGAGGTGGGCAAGAGACCCAGTACTTC. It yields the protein CASSLGLLAGGGQETQYF.

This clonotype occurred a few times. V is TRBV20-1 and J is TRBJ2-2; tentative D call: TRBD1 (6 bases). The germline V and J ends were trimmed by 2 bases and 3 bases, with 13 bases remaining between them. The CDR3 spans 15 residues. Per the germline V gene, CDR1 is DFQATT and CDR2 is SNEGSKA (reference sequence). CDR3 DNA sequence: TGCAGTGCTAGAAAGAGGGACATCTACACCGGGGAGCTGTTTTTT. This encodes CSARKRDIYTGELFF.

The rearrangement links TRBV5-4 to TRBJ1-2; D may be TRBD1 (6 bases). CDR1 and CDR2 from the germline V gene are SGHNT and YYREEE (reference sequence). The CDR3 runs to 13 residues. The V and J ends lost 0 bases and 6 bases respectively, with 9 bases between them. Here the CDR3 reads CASSLGGRDGYTF. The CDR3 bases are TGTGCCAGCAGCTTGGGGGGGCGGGATGGCTACACCTTC.

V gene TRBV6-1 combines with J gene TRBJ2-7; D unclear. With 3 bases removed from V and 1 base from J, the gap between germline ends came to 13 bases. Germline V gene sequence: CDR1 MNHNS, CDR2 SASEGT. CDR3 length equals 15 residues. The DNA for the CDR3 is TGTGCCAGCAGTGAGTGGGAAGGAATTTCCTACGAGCAGTACTTC. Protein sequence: CASSEWEGISYEQYF.

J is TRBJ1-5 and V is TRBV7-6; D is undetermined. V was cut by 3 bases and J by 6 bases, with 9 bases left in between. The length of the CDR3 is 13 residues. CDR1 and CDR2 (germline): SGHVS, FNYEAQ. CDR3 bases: TGTGCCAGCAGCTTTGGGTTTCGTCAGCCCCAGCATTTT. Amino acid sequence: CASSFGFRQPQHF. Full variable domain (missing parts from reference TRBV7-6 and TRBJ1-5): GAGVSQSPRYKVTKRGQDVALRCDPISGHVSLYWYRQALGQGPEFLTYFNYEAQQDKSGLPNDRFSAERPEGSISTLTIQRTEQRDSAMYRCASSFGFRQPQHFGDGTRLSIL.

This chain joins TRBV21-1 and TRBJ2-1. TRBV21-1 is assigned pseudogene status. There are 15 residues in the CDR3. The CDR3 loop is CASSKGLGSYNEQFF. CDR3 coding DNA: TGTGCCAGCAGCAAAGGGCTAGGTTCCTACAATGAGCAGTTCTTC.